The T cell receptor beta chain described here comes from a study of graft-versus-host responses after intestinal transplantation. Study at large: Grafts were multivisceral, liver-intestinal, or isolated intestinal. For around 3 years after anti-thymocyte globulin induction, all recipients took tacrolimus and steroids.

Using immunoSEQ multiplex PCR, the repertoire was profiled, and TCRdb retains in-frame clones only, with some absent. This sample has 80,000 to 100,000 clones; 92% occur once, and the top ten carry about 0.072%. This CDR3 has 14 amino acids. Trimming took off 2 bases at V and 3 bases at J, with 11 bases between the two ends. From germline, CDR1 is SGHRS and CDR2 YFSETQ. Concerning this clone itself: Antigen unknown.

V gene TRBV5-1 combines with J gene TRBJ2-5; a possible D gene is TRBD2 (6 bases). This clonotype originated in a human donor who was the organ donor for an intestinal transplant. The specimen comprised unstimulated CD8+ T cells sorted from spleen or lymph node cells, sampled before transplant. The CDR3 spells CASSFFGGKETQYF. The CDR3 DNA follows: TGCGCCAGCAGCTTCTTCGGGGGAAAAGAGACCCAGTACTTC.